A selection of T cell receptor beta chains follows, all from one sample in a study of cytomegalovirus exposure and HLA in healthy donors. Repertoires were generated with immunoSEQ multiplex PCR, while TCRdb's copy carries only in-frame clones and drops some. The sample shows 120,000 or so clones, 60% to 85% of them seen only once. The sequenced sample consisted of PBMCs. The receptors come from a young man in good health and CMV-seronegative. Both conserved end residues are part of each CDR3. A D gene is named only where the DNA matches it firmly.

16,TRBD1,TRBV29-1,TRBJ2-1,CSVEPGQAASYNEQFF,TGCAGCGTTGAACCTGGACAGGCCGCCTCCTACAATGAGCAGTTCTTC
13,-,TRBV29-1,TRBJ1-1,CSVDLSGISEAFF,TGCAGCGTTGACCTTTCAGGGATCTCTGAAGCTTTCTTT
17,-,TRBV27,TRBJ2-6,CASSFGQYRSGANVLTF,TGTGCCAGCAGTTTTGGCCAATATCGCTCTGGGGCCAACGTCCTGACTTTC
14,TRBD2,TRBV29-1,TRBJ2-7,CSVSGEGSSYEQYF,TGCAGCGTATCCGGGGAGGGGAGCTCCTACGAGCAGTACTTC
16,TRBD1,TRBV5-1,TRBJ2-2,CASSKRTGGDGGELFF,TGCGCCAGCAGCAAAAGGACAGGGGGCGATGGCGGGGAGCTGTTTTTT
14,-,TRBV6-5,TRBJ2-7,CASSFLGGSYEQYF,TGTGCCAGCAGTTTCCTAGGTGGTTCCTACGAGCAGTACTTC
16,TRBD1,TRBV28,TRBJ2-1,CASRPGGHGSYNEQFF,TGTGCCAGCAGACCAGGGGGCCATGGTTCCTACAATGAGCAGTTCTTC
19,TRBD1,TRBV4-2,TRBJ2-1,CASSQDPERGTALYNEQFF,TGTGCCAGCAGCCAAGATCCGGAAAGGGGGACAGCCCTCTACAATGAGCAGTTCTTC
11,TRBD1,TRBV6-1,TRBJ1-2,CASREDRGKAF,TGTGCCAGCAGAGAAGACAGGGGAAAAGCCTTC
13,TRBD2,TRBV27,TRBJ2-2,CASSSGTSGPVVF,TGTGCCAGCAGTTCCGGGACTAGCGGGCCGGTAGTCTTT
12,-,TRBV6-5,TRBJ1-3,CASSYNLQSIYF,TGTGCCAGCAGTTATAACCTCCAGTCCATATATTTT
14,TRBD1,TRBV9,TRBJ2-7,CASSTGVQSYEQYF,TGTGCCAGCTCGACAGGGGTCCAGTCCTACGAGCAGTACTTC
18,TRBD2,TRBV7-2,TRBJ2-3,CASSLLPPGGGATDTQYF,TGTGCCAGCAGCTTATTACCTCCTGGCGGGGGGGCCACAGATACGCAGTATTTT
14,TRBD1,TRBV19,TRBJ2-7,CASSSGTGAYEQYF,TGTGCCAGTAGTTCTGGGACAGGGGCCTACGAGCAGTACTTC
15,-,TRBV10-1,TRBJ2-2,CASSVGRGDTGELFF,TGCGCCAGCAGTGTGGGCAGGGGAGACACCGGGGAGCTGTTTTTT
13,-,TRBV6-5,TRBJ2-7,CASSGISSYEQYF,TGTGCCAGCTCGGGGATTAGCTCCTACGAGCAGTACTTC
15,-,TRBV25-1,TRBJ1-2,CASSEFSIGAYGYTF,TGTGCCAGCAGTGAATTCTCCATAGGGGCCTATGGCTACACCTTC
15,-,TRBV4-1,TRBJ2-5,CASSQDGQVGETQYF,TGCGCCAGCAGCCAAGATGGTCAGGTCGGAGAGACCCAGTACTTC
15,TRBD2,TRBV9,TRBJ2-1,CASSAPGLAVNEQFF,TGTGCCAGCAGCGCACCGGGACTAGCGGTAAATGAGCAGTTCTTC
15,-,TRBV25-1,TRBJ1-6,CASSEYGGGDSPLHF,TGTGCCAGCAGTGAATATGGGGGGGGCGATTCACCCCTCCACTTT
16,TRBD1,TRBV7-2,TRBJ2-7,CASSLVGQSRSYEQYF,TGTGCCAGCAGCTTAGTGGGACAGTCCCGCTCCTACGAGCAGTACTTC
16,TRBD1,TRBV5-8,TRBJ2-5,CASSLSGQGAKETQYF,TGTGCCAGCAGCTTGTCGGGTCAGGGGGCTAAAGAGACCCAGTACTTC
16,TRBD1,TRBV30,TRBJ1-6,CAWKLVGRQGASPLHF,TGTGCCTGGAAATTAGTCGGCAGACAGGGGGCTTCACCCCTCCACTTT
14,-,TRBV30,TRBJ2-3,CAWSGRGSPDTQYF,TGTGCCTGGAGTGGACGGGGTTCCCCAGATACGCAGTATTTT
18,-,TRBV18,TRBJ2-7,CASSPTTTHWTASYEQYF,TGTGCCAGCTCACCTACCACTACCCACTGGACAGCCTCCTACGAGCAGTACTTC
12,-,TRBV6-6,TRBJ2-1,CASSQGLNEQFF,TGTGCCAGCAGTCAGGGACTCAATGAGCAGTTCTTC
13,-,TRBV9,TRBJ1-1,CASSVEISTEAFF,TGTGCCAGCAGCGTAGAAATTAGCACTGAAGCTTTCTTT